This T cell receptor beta chain was found in a study of blood T cell repertoires in COVID-19. Per the germline V gene, CDR1 is SGHAT and CDR2 is FQNNGV. With 5 bases removed from V and 3 bases from J, the gap between germline ends came to 8 bases. CDR3 length equals 12 residues. The data were produced by immunoSEQ multiplex PCR, yet TCRdb's version contains in-frame clones alone and is incomplete. The sample includes 35,000 to 40,000 clones, around 90% of them seen just once. This chain links TRBV11-2 with TRBJ2-7; D is undetermined. This TCR was sampled from a man aged 55-75 years with active or convalescent COVID-19. Material: peripheral blood. The CDR3 bases are TGTGCCAGCAGCAGTCAGATCTACGAGCAGTACTTC. Translation: CASSSQIYEQYF.